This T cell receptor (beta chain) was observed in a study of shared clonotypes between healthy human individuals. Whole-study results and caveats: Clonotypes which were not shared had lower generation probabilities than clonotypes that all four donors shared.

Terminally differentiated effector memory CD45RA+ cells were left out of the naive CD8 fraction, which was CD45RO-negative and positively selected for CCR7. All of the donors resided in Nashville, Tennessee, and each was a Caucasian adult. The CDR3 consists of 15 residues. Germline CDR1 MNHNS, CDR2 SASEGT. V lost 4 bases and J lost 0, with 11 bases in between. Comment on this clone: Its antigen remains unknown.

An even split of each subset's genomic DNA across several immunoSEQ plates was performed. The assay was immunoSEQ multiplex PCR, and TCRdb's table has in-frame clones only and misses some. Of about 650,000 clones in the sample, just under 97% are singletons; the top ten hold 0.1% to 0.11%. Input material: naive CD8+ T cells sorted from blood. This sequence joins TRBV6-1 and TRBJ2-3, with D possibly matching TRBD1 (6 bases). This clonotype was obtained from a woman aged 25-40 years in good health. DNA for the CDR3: TGTGCCAGCAGTGGGGGGCCGCCTAGCACAGATACGCAGTATTTT. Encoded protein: CASSGGPPSTDTQYF.